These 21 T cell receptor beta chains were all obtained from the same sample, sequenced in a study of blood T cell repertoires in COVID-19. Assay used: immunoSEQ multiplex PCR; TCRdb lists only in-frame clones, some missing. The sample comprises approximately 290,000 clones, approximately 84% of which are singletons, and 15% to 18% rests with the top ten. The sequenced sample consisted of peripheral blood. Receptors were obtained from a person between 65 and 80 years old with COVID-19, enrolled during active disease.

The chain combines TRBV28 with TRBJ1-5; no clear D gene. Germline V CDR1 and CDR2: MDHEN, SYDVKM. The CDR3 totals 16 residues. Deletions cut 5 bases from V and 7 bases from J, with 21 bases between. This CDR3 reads CASSPVGGRGGQPQHF. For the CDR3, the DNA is TGTGCCAGCAGTCCCGTTGGAGGGCGCGGAGGGCAGCCCCAGCATTTT. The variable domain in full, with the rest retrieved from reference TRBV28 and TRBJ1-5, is DVKVTQSSRYLVKRTGEKVFLECVQDMDHENMFWYRQDPGLGLRLIYFSYDVKMKEKGDIPEGYSVSREKKERFSLILESASTNQTSMYLCASSPVGGRGGQPQHFGDGTRLSIL.

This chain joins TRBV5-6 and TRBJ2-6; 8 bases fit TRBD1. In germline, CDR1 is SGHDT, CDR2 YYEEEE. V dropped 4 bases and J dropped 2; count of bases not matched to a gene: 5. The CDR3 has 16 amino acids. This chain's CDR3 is CASSADRGAGANVLTF. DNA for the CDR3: TGTGCCAGCAGCGCCGACAGGGGAGCTGGGGCCAACGTCCTGACTTTC.

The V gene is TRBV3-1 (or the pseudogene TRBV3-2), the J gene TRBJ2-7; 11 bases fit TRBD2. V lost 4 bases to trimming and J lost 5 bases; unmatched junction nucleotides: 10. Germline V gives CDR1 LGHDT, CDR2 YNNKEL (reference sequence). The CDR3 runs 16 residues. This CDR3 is CASSLAASGGMNEQYF. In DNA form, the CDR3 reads TGTGCCAGCAGCCTAGCGGCTAGCGGGGGGATGAACGAGCAGTACTTC.

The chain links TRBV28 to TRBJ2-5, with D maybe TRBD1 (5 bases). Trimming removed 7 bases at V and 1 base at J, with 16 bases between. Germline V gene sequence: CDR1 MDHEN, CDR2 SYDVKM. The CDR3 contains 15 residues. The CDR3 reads CASKGVKLIQETQYF. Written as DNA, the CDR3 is TGTGCCAGCAAAGGGGTAAAACTTATCCAAGAGACCCAGTACTTC.

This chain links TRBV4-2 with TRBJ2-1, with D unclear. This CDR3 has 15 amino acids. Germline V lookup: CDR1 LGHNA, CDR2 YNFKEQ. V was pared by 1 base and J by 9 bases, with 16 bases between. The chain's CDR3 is CASSQVSSVSLEQFF. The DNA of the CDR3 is TGTGCCAGCAGCCAAGTGTCCTCTGTGTCCCTTGAGCAGTTCTTC.

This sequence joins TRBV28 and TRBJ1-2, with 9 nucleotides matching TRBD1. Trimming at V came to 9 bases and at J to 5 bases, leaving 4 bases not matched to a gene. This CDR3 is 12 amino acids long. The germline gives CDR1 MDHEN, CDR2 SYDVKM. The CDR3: CASRDRAYGYTF. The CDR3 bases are TGTGCCAGTCGGGACAGGGCATATGGCTACACCTTC.

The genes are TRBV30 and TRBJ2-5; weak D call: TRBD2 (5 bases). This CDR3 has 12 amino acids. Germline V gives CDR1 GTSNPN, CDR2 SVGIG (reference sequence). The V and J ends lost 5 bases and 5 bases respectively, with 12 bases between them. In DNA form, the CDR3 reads TGTGCCTGGGCTAGCCGCAGGGAGACCCAGTACTTC. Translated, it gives CAWASRRETQYF.

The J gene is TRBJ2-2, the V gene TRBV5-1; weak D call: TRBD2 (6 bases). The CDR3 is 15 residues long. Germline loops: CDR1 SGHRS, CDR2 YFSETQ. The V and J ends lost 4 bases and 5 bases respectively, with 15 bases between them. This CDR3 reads CASSPIGGSTGELFF. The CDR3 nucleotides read TGCGCCAGCAGCCCCATTGGGGGGTCTACCGGGGAGCTGTTTTTT.

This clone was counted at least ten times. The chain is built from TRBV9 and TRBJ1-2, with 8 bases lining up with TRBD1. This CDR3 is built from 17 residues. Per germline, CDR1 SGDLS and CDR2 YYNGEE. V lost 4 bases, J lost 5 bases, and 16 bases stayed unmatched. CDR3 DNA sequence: TGTGCCAGCAGCCCCACGGACAGGGCTTCTGGAAAGTATGGCTACACCTTC. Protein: CASSPTDRASGKYGYTF.

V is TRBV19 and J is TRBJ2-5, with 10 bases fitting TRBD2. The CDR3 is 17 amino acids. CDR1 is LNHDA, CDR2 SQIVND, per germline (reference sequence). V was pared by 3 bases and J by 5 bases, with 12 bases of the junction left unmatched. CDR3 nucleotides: TGTGCCAGTAGTATGGGCCTCCAGCGGGGGGGCTGGGAGACCCAGTACTTC. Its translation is CASSMGLQRGGWETQYF.

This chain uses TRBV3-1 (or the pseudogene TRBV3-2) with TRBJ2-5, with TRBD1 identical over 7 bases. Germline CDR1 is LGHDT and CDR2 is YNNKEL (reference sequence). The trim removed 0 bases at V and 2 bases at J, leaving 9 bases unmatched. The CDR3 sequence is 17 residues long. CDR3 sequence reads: CASSQDRTDRRQETQYF. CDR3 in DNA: TGTGCCAGCAGCCAAGACCGGACGGACAGGAGGCAAGAGACCCAGTACTTC.

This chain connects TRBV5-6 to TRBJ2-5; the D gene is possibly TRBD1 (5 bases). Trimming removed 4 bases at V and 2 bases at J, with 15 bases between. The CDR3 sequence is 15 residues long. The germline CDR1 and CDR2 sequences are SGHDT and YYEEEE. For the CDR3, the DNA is TGTGCCAGCAGCGGACAAGAGCTTACTCAAGAGACCCAGTACTTC. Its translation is CASSGQELTQETQYF.

CDR3 amino acids: CATSDTTGAGMKTQYF. CDR3 nucleotide sequence: TGTGCCACCAGTGATACGACAGGGGCTGGGATGAAGACCCAGTACTTC. The genes are TRBV24-1 and TRBJ2-5; 8 nucleotides match TRBD1. This CDR3 has 16 amino acids. Trimming took 3 bases from V and 6 from J; bases not matched to a gene: 11. From germline, CDR1 is KGHDR and CDR2 SFDVKD.

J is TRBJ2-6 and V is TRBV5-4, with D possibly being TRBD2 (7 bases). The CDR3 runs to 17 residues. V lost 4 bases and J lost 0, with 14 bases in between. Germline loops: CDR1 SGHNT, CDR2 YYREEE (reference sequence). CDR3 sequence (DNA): TGTGCCAGCAGCCTCGGGGGGACAAGCTCTGGGGCCAACGTCCTGACTTTC. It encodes CASSLGGTSSGANVLTF.

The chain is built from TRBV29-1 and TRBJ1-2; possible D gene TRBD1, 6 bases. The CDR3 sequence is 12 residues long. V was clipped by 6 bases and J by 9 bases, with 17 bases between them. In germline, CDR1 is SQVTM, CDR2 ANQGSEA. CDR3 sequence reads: CSVLRDNRSYTF. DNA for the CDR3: TGCAGCGTACTACGGGACAATCGTAGCTACACCTTC.

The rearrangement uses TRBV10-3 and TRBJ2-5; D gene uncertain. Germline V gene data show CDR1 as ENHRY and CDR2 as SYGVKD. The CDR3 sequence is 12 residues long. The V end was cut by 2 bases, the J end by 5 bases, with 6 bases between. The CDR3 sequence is CAISETRETQYF. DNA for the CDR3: TGTGCCATCAGTGAGACCAGGGAGACCCAGTACTTC.

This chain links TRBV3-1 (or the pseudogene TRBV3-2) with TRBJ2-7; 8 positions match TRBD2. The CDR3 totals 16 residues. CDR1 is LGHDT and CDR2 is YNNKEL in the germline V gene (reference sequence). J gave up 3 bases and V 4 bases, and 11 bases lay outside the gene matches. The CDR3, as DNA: TGTGCCAGCAGCCCATACCAGGGACTAGTGTTCTACGAGCAGTACTTC. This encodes CASSPYQGLVFYEQYF.

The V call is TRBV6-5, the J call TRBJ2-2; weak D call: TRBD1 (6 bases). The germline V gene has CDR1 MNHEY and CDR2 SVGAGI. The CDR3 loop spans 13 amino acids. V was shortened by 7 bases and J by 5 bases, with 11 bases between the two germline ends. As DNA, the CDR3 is TGTGCCAGCACCAAAACAGGGACCGGGGAGCTGTTTTTT. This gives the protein CASTKTGTGELFF.

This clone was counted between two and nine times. Here the CDR3 DNA reads TGTGCCAGCAGTTTAGCGAGTAATTCACCCCTCCACTTT. Translated, it gives CASSLASNSPLHF. The V call is TRBV12-3 or TRBV12-4, the J call TRBJ1-6; D ambiguous. Trimming cost V 0 bases and J 6 bases, with 3 bases left between them. The CDR3 extends over 13 amino acids.

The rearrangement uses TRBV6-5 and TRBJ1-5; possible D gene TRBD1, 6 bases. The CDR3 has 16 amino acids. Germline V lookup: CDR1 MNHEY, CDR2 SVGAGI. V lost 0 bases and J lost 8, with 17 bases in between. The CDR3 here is CASSYSYREKMEPQHF. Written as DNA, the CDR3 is TGTGCCAGCAGTTACTCCTACAGGGAGAAGATGGAGCCCCAGCATTTT.

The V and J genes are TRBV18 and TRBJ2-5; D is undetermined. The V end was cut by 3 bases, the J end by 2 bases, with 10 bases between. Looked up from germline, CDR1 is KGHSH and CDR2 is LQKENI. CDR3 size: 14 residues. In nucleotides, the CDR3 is TGTGCCAGCTCACCTGCCCTAGAACAAGAGACCCAGTACTTC. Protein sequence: CASSPALEQETQYF.